This is a list of T cell receptor beta chains from one sample in a study of molecular identifiers for immune sequencing clone quantification. A single record per CDR3 protein comes from TCRdb applying MiXCR to the PCR reads. The sample lists 490,000 or so distinct CDR3 sequences, around 25% seen once, with under 0.85% in the top ten. Sequencing input: naive CD8+ T cells from blood, with Jurkat cell RNA spiked in. The receptor source for this set is a human donor in good health. Some libraries in this study had Jurkat cell RNA spiked in. Each CDR3 is given with its conserved first and last residue. The order of the fields is V gene, D gene, clone size, J gene, CDR3 protein, CDR3 DNA. A D gene is named only where the DNA matches it firmly. Size tells how often a clone was seen (once, few, many) or the class of an expanded clone, and some rows leave it out.

TRBV12-3/TRBV12-4,.,.,TRBJ2-2,CASSPPKTGSGELFF,TGTGCCAGCAGTCCGCCTAAAACAGGGTCCGGGGAGCTGTTTTTT
TRBV7-2,.,.,TRBJ2-3,CASSLGSGPSTDTQYF,TGTGCCAGCAGCTTAGGTAGCGGACCTAGCACAGATACGCAGTATTTT
TRBV6-5,TRBD2,.,TRBJ2-3,CASSPIRTSGGGTDTQYF,TGTGCCAGCAGCCCTATTCGGACTAGCGGGGGGGGCACAGATACGCAGTATTTT
TRBV6-2/TRBV6-3,.,few,TRBJ2-4,CASSYSRAALLLAKNIQYF,TGTGCCAGCAGTTACTCGAGGGCAGCTCTCCTTTTAGCCAAAAACATTCAGTACTTC
TRBV29-1,.,.,TRBJ2-7,CSVVEGSYEQYF,TGCAGCGTTGTTGAAGGATCCTACGAGCAGTACTTC
TRBV28,.,.,TRBJ1-1,CASSPQGVRNTEAFF,TGTGCCAGCAGTCCACAGGGCGTTAGGAACACTGAAGCTTTCTTT
TRBV12-3/TRBV12-4,TRBD2,few,TRBJ2-3,CASSASGGEVDTQYF,TGTGCCAGCAGCGCTAGCGGGGGGGAGGTAGATACGCAGTATTTT
TRBV2,.,.,TRBJ2-3,CAVLVTTDTQYF,TGTGCCGTGCTGGTCACCACAGATACGCAGTATTTT
TRBV12-3/TRBV12-4,.,few,TRBJ1-1,CASRVSGNTEAFF,TGTGCCAGCAGAGTTTCGGGGAACACTGAAGCTTTCTTT
TRBV18,TRBD1,few,TRBJ2-3,CASSPPGQVTDTQYF,TGTGCCAGCTCGCCTCCGGGACAGGTCACAGATACGCAGTATTTT
TRBV30,TRBD2,many,TRBJ2-5,CAWSWTSGKETQYF,TGTGCCTGGAGTTGGACTAGCGGAAAAGAGACCCAGTACTTC
TRBV4-3,TRBD2,.,TRBJ2-5,CASSQDLLSELAGGLATQYF,TGCGCCAGCAGCCAAGATTTACTTTCCGAATTAGCGGGGGGCCTAGCGACCCAGTACTTC
TRBV12-5,.,few,TRBJ2-7,CASATSLKSYEQYF,TGTGCTAGTGCCACTTCGCTGAAGTCATACGAGCAGTACTTC
TRBV7-2,.,many,TRBJ1-5,CASSRKTDPRSNQPQHF,TGTGCCAGCAGCCGTAAGACAGACCCGAGAAGCAATCAGCCCCAGCATTTT
TRBV7-2,.,many,TRBJ2-1,CASSFSDYNEQFF,TGTGCCAGCAGCTTTTCCGATTACAATGAGCAGTTCTTC
TRBV7-2,.,many,TRBJ1-1,CASSYWENFEAFF,TGTGCCAGCAGCTACTGGGAGAACTTTGAAGCTTTCTTT
TRBV19,.,.,TRBJ2-2,CASSMDSTGRNTGELFF,TGTGCCAGTAGTATGGATAGCACAGGACGTAACACCGGGGAGCTGTTTTTT
TRBV6-6,TRBD2,many,TRBJ2-3,CASFYGASGRDEDTQYF,TGTGCCAGCTTCTACGGGGCTAGCGGGAGAGACGAAGATACGCAGTATTTT
TRBV25-1,.,many,TRBJ2-7,CASSEGLVNEQYF,TGTGCCAGCAGTGAAGGGCTGGTTAACGAGCAGTACTTC
TRBV6-5,TRBD1,.,TRBJ2-7,CASSYSKTGGYEQYF,TGTGCCAGCAGTTACTCGAAGACAGGGGGATACGAGCAGTACTTC
TRBV3-1,.,many,TRBJ2-2,CASSSEGSRNTGELFF,TGTGCCAGCAGCTCCGAAGGTAGTAGGAACACCGGGGAGCTGTTTTTT
TRBV4-3,.,.,TRBJ2-3,CASSQDYPHGTDTQYF,TGCGCCAGCAGCCAAGATTACCCGCACGGGACAGATACGCAGTATTTT
TRBV12-3/TRBV12-4,.,.,TRBJ1-1,CASSEFIWTAGDTEAFF,TGTGCCAGCAGCGAATTTATATGGACAGCCGGTGACACTGAAGCTTTCTTT
TRBV11-2,TRBD1,.,TRBJ1-1,CASSLDFGQGETEAFF,TGTGCCAGCAGCTTAGATTTTGGGCAGGGGGAAACTGAAGCTTTCTTT